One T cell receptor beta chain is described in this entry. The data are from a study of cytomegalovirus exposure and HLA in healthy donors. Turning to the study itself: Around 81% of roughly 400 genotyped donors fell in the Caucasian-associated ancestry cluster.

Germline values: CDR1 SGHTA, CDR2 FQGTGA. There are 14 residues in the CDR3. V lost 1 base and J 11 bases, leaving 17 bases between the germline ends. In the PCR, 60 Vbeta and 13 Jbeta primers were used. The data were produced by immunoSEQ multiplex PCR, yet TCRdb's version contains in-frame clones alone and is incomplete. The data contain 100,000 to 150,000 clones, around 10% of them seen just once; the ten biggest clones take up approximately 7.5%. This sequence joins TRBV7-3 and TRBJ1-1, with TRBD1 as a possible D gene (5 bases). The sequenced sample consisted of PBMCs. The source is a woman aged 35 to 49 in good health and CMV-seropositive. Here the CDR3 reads CASSLSSPGSVAFF. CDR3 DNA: TGTGCCAGCAGCTTAAGTTCCCCAGGGTCCGTCGCTTTCTTT. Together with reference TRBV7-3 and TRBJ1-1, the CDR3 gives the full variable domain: GAGVSQTPSNKVTEKGKYVELRCDPISGHTALYWYRQSLGQGPEFLIYFQGTGAADDSGLPNDRFFAVRPEGSVSTLKIQRTERGDSAVYLCASSLSSPGSVAFFGQGTRLTVV.